The TCR beta chain under discussion was sequenced for a study of T cells expressing NK-cell markers (dated by TCRdb to the early 2020s). Broadly, across the study: In sorted CD3+CD56+NKG2C+, CD3+CD56+NKG2C- and CD3+CD56-NKG2C+ T-cell subsets from several donors, TCR beta-chain repertoires were profiled. All eight donors whose samples were sequenced were randomly selected healthy volunteers, three of them men and five women. The libraries were sequenced on Illumina HiSeq 2000/2500, MiSeq or NextSeq, producing 2 x 150 bp reads. Among the eight sequenced donors, only one was HCMV-seronegative, while the other seven were HCMV-seropositive.

Including cysteine and phenylalanine, the CDR3 has 14 amino acids. No DNA sequence was recorded. CDR1 is given as DFQATT and CDR2 as SNEGSKA, both from the germline V gene (reference sequence). What the research found in general, with its limitations: Whether the expanded NKG2C-expressing T cell clones were specific for HCMV antigens was left unclear. For roughly 6 donors, the dominant CD3+CD56+NKG2C+ clonotypes were among the top 10 CD8+ clonotypes and accounted for about 1.0-7.5% of CD8+ T cells. Those dominant clonotypes were again the most abundant among CD3+CD56-NKG2C+ cells in four donors, at about 25-60.1%.

With respect to this clonotype: The antigen it binds to is not known.

Reads for this sample came from an Illumina HiSeq 2000. 5'RACE template switching, by which a universal primer site and unique molecular identifiers were added, was used to make TCR beta cDNA libraries. Synthesis of cDNA was primed from the TCR beta constant segment and was followed by two consecutive PCR amplification steps. The original methods were these. Reads were demultiplexed and grouped by UMI with MIGEC, and clonotypes were assembled and quantified with MiTCR. To remove erroneous sequences, TCR cDNA sequences were retained only when supported by two or more reads. The tcR package was used for downstream repertoire analysis, and clonotypes were matched across fractions by CDR3 nucleotide sequence plus V segment. VDJmatch was used to annotate antigen specificity against VDJdb, with one amino acid substitution allowed in CDR3. Following TCRdb reprocessing, every CDR3 protein sequence forms one entry, and DNA is not provided. The V and J calls and clone size are TCRdb's, not the authors'. The table held for this sample gives about 260,000 distinct CDR3 sequences. The top ten clonotypes cover about 4.2% of the sample.

HCMV-specific IgG was detected in serum with a commercial ELISA kit to determine HCMV serostatus. Peripheral blood mononuclear cells were isolated from blood by Ficoll density gradient centrifugation. Material for sequencing was blood T cells: a sorted CD56 or NKG2C T cell subset, CD4+ or CD8+ T cells, or bulk PBMC T cells (not recorded which). This chain is built from TRBV20-1 and TRBJ1-3; TCRdb calls TRBD1, which cannot be checked without DNA. The clonotype was recovered from a woman aged 18 to 75 in good health. CDR3 region: CSASGTGAGNTIYF.